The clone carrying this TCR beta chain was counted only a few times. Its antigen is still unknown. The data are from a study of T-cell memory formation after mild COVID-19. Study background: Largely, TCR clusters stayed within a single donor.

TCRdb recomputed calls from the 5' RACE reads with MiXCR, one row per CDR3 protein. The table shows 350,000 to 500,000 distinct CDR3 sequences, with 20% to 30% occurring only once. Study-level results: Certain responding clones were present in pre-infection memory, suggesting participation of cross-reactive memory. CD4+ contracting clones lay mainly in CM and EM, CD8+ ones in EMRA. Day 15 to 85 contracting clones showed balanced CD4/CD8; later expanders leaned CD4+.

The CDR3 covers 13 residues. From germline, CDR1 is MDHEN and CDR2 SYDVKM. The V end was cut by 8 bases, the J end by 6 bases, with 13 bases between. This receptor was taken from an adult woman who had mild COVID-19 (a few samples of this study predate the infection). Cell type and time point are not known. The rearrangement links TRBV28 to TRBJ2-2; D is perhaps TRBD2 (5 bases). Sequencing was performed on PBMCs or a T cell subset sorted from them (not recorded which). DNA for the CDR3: TGTGCCAGCTCACGTGCCGGGGCCGGGGAGCTGTTTTTT. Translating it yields CASSRAGAGELFF.